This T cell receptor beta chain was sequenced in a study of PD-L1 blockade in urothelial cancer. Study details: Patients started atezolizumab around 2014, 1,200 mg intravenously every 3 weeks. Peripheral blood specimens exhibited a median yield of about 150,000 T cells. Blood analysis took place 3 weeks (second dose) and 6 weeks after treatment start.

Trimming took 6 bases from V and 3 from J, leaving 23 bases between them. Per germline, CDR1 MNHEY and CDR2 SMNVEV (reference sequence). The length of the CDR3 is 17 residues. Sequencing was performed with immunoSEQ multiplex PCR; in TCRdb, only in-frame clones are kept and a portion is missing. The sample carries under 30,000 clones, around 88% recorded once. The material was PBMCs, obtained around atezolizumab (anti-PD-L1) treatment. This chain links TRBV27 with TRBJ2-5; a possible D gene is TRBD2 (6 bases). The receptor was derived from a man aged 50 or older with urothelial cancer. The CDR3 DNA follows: TGTGCCAGCAGCAATATTTCCCGGGGGTTTACCAAAGAGACCCAGTACTTC. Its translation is CASSNISRGFTKETQYF.